The next 30 T cell receptor beta chains were all read from a single sample in a study of molecular identifiers for immune sequencing clone quantification. TCRdb used MiXCR to reprocess the PCR reads, holding one entry per CDR3 protein. The sample yields roughly 320,000 distinct CDR3 sequences, roughly 24% seen once. Sequenced input: naive CD8+ T cells from blood, with Jurkat cell RNA spiked in. The subset denotes: FACS-sorted CD8+CD4-CCR7+CD45RA+ naive T cells. The source is a human donor in good health. Some libraries in this study had Jurkat cell RNA spiked in.

This clonotype was counted between two and nine times. V gene TRBV7-9 combines with J gene TRBJ2-5, with D perhaps matching TRBD1 (6 bases). The CDR3 loop spans 13 amino acids. The germline gives CDR1 SEHNR, CDR2 FQNEAQ (reference sequence). Trimming cost V 6 bases and J 5 bases, with 13 bases left between them. CDR3 region: CASSHRARETQYF. The DNA for the CDR3 is TGTGCCAGCAGTCACAGGGCACGCGAGACCCAGTACTTC. The full variable domain, completed using reference TRBV7-9 and TRBJ2-5, is DTGVSQNPRHKITKRGQNVTFRCDPISEHNRLYWYRQTLGQGPEFLTYFQNEAQLEKSRLLSDRFSAERPKGSFSTLEIQRTEQGDSAMYLCASSHRARETQYFGPGTRLLVL.

The chain is built from TRBV11-2 and TRBJ2-1; possible D gene TRBD2, 6 bases. The V gene's germline CDR1 is SGHAT and CDR2 FQNNGV. The CDR3 is made up of 15 amino acids. Deletions cut 1 base from V and 8 bases from J, with 15 bases between. The CDR3 sequence: CASSLGLVPRDEQFF. The CDR3 region has the DNA TGTGCCAGCAGCTTAGGACTAGTCCCCCGGGATGAGCAGTTCTTC.

For this clonotype: This may stem from a read error, because a much larger clone lies one nucleotide away. No conserved phenylalanine or tryptophan is present at the end of the CDR3, so a read error is the likely explanation. The chain is built from TRBV28 and TRBJ1-4; D possibly corresponds to TRBD1 (6 bases). Trimming took 2 bases from V and 7 from J, leaving 14 bases between them. The CDR3 totals 15 residues. The germline gives CDR1 MDHEN, CDR2 SYDVKM. CDR3 protein: CASSLIGTSGEKLFS. CDR3 DNA: TGTGCCAGCAGTTTAATTGGGACATCTGGTGAAAAACTGTTTTCT.

This clonotype was counted a few times. The V and J genes are TRBV20-1 and TRBJ2-7; 8 bases match TRBD1. The J segment lost 1 base and the V segment lost 0 bases, leaving 8 bases of the junction unmatched. Germline CDR1 is DFQATT and CDR2 is SNEGSKA (reference sequence). CDR3 length: 16 amino acids. Here the CDR3 reads CSARDLLGQGSYEQYF. The CDR3 DNA follows: TGCAGTGCTAGAGATCTGCTAGGACAGGGTTCCTACGAGCAGTACTTC.

Ten or more counts support this clonotype. The genes are TRBV6-5 and TRBJ1-5; D is possibly TRBD1 (6 bases). Germline values: CDR1 MNHEY, CDR2 SVGAGI. V lost 2 bases to trimming and J lost 7 bases, with 9 bases between them. The length of the CDR3 is 13 residues. The CDR3 DNA reads TGTGCCAGCAGTTACGCGGGGGGCCAGCCCCAGCATTTT. As protein: CASSYAGGQPQHF.

Worth noting for this clonotype: One junction end disagrees with the germline gene, perhaps due to a read error. The CDR3: CASCEGFRYNEQFF. As DNA, the CDR3 is TGTGCCAGCTGTGAAGGGTTCCGGTACAATGAGCAGTTCTTC. This chain links TRBV2 with TRBJ2-1; D is ambiguous. CDR3 length equals 14 residues. Germline-derived CDR1 and CDR2 are SNHLY and FYNNEI. Full variable domain (rest looked up from reference TRBV2 and TRBJ2-1): EPEVTQTPSHQVTQMGQEVILRCVPISNHLYFYWYRQILGQKVEFLVSFYNNEISEKSEIFDDQFSVERPDGSNFTLKIRSTKLEDSAMYFCASCEGFRYNEQFFGPGTRLTVL.

About this clonotype: A much bigger clone sits one base away, suggesting this may be a read error. The chain combines TRBV7-9 with TRBJ1-1, with D possibly being TRBD1 (6 bases). The CDR3 runs 12 residues. Germline lookup yields CDR1 SEHNR and CDR2 FQNEAQ (reference sequence). With 6 bases removed from V and 7 bases from J, the gap between germline ends came to 12 bases. The CDR3 DNA is TGTGCCAGCAGTCATGGACAGCTTGAAGCTTTCTTT. It codes for CASSHGQLEAFF.

With respect to this clonotype: No conserved phenylalanine or tryptophan ends this CDR3, so it is likely a read error. This chain links TRBV5-3 with TRBJ2-7; 8 bases align to TRBD2. TRBV5-3 is treated as an ORF (open reading frame) with a function not yet certain. The CDR3 consists of 16 residues. The CDR3 DNA reads TGTGCCAGCAGCTTGGCCGGGACTAGGAGCTCCTACGAGCAGTACCTC. This sequence encodes CASSLAGTRSSYEQYL.

This sequence joins TRBV2 and TRBJ2-7; D may be TRBD2 (5 bases). With 4 bases removed from V and 2 bases from J, the gap between germline ends came to 9 bases. Looked up from germline, CDR1 is SNHLY and CDR2 is FYNNEI. This CDR3 is built from 13 residues. The CDR3 loop reads CASSVRETYEQYF. The CDR3 nucleotides are TGTGCCAGCAGTGTCCGGGAAACCTACGAGCAGTACTTC.

This clonotype was detected many times. The chain recombines TRBV18 with TRBJ2-7; D unresolved. V was clipped by 3 bases and J by 0 bases, with 6 bases between them. The CDR3 totals 13 residues. CDR1 and CDR2 (germline): KGHSH, LQKENI. DNA for the CDR3: TGTGCCAGCTCACCGACGAGCTCCTACGAGCAGTACTTC. Translating gives CASSPTSSYEQYF.

This clonotype was seen at least ten times. The V and J genes are TRBV20-1 and TRBJ2-5; 7 bases agree with TRBD2. Germline loops: CDR1 DFQATT, CDR2 SNEGSKA (reference sequence). CDR3 size: 15 residues. The V and J ends lost 7 bases and 2 bases, in that order; junction bases with no gene match: 13. The CDR3 sequence: CSVLGIAGPQETQYF. DNA of the CDR3: TGCAGTGTCCTTGGAATAGCGGGTCCTCAAGAGACCCAGTACTTC.

This clonotype has ten or more counts. The gene calls are TRBV29-1 and TRBJ2-5, with a weak D call TRBD2 (6 bases). The CDR3 length is 15 residues. Trimming removed 3 bases from V and 2 bases from J, with 16 bases in between. The germline V gene encodes CDR1 SQVTM and CDR2 ANQGSEA. Written as DNA, the CDR3 is TGCAGCGTTGATGTCGGGAGCCAACGACAAGAGACCCAGTACTTC. Its translation: CSVDVGSQRQETQYF.

The chain carries TRBV7-9 and TRBJ2-5; D is unclear. The germline CDR1 and CDR2 sequences are SEHNR and FQNEAQ (reference sequence). V shed 5 bases and J shed 5 bases, with 12 bases lying between them. CDR3 size: 13 residues. CDR3 sequence reads: CASSINSRETQYF. DNA for the CDR3: TGTGCCAGCAGCATAAACAGCAGGGAGACCCAGTACTTC.

The chain employs TRBV24-1 and TRBJ2-1, with 7 bases matching TRBD2. The CDR3 is 13 amino acids. Germline V gene data show CDR1 as KGHDR and CDR2 as SFDVKD. V lost 3 bases, J lost 9 bases, and 4 bases stayed unmatched. Written as DNA, the CDR3 is TGTGCCACCAGTGATGCTGGGGGGGGTGAGCAGTTCTTC. Amino acids: CATSDAGGGEQFF.

This clonotype was seen a handful of times. The gene calls are TRBV20-1 and TRBJ1-1; D not certain. This CDR3 has 13 residues. Per the germline V gene, CDR1 is DFQATT and CDR2 is SNEGSKA (reference sequence). V was trimmed by 0 bases and J by 6 bases, leaving 11 bases between them. The CDR3 protein is CSARDRLQPEAFF. The CDR3 DNA is TGCAGTGCTAGAGATAGGTTACAGCCTGAAGCTTTCTTT.

Comment on this clonotype: This may come from a read error, since a much larger clone is one base off. The rearrangement links TRBV9 to TRBJ1-1, with D unresolved. Germline V gene data show CDR1 as SGDLS and CDR2 as YYNGEE. CDR3 length: 15 residues. In DNA, the CDR3 is TGTGCCAGCAGCGCCTATCAATCCGGGGTCACTGAAGTTTTCTTT. This codes for CASSAYQSGVTEVFF.

On this clonotype itself: At one end the junction does not follow the germline gene, possibly because of a read error. The chain is built from TRBV14 and TRBJ2-2; 8 bases are shared with TRBD1. Germline V gene data show CDR1 as SGHDN and CDR2 as FVKESK. The CDR3 is 14 amino acids. The CDR3 spells CASGQDRASGELFF. CDR3 bases: TGTGCCAGCGGCCAGGACAGGGCCTCCGGGGAGCTGTTTTTT.

The table lists this clonotype with many counts. V usage is TRBV7-9 and J usage is TRBJ2-2, with a tentative D call TRBD1 (5 bases). Germline CDR1 reads SEHNR; CDR2 reads FQNEAQ (reference sequence). The CDR3 runs to 13 residues. With 5 bases removed from V and 5 bases from J, the gap between germline ends came to 9 bases. CDR3 DNA sequence: TGTGCCAGCAGCCCCCCAGGGACCGGGGAGCTGTTTTTT. As protein: CASSPPGTGELFF.

This clonotype was observed a few times. The chain uses TRBV6-2 or TRBV6-3 and TRBJ1-5, with 8 bases fitting TRBD1. The V gene end was trimmed by 1 base and the J gene end by 3 bases; junction bases not matched to a gene: 2. This CDR3 has 15 residues. Germline CDR1 is MNHEY and CDR2 is SVGEGT. The CDR3, as DNA: TGTGCCAGCAGTTACTGGACAGGGTTCAATCAGCCCCAGCATTTT. Translating it yields CASSYWTGFNQPQHF.

This clonotype was observed many times. The chain links TRBV18 to TRBJ2-5; 10 bases are a match to TRBD1. In germline, CDR1 is KGHSH, CDR2 LQKENI. The ends lost 4 bases at V and 4 bases at J; junction bases unmatched: 9. CDR3 length equals 16 residues. Here the CDR3 DNA reads TGTGCCAGCTCACGACGGGGACAGGGGCCCGGAGAGACCCAGTACTTC. This sequence encodes CASSRRGQGPGETQYF.

Many counts were recorded for this clonotype. The chain carries TRBV7-7 and TRBJ2-5; D call uncertain. Germline values: CDR1 SSHAT, CDR2 FNYEAQ (reference sequence). V lost 1 base and J lost 5, with 11 bases in between. This CDR3 region has 14 residues. The CDR3 DNA is TGTGCCAGCAGCTTAGGAGAAAGAGTCGAGACCCAGTACTTC. This codes for CASSLGERVETQYF.

This chain connects TRBV30 to TRBJ2-3; 7 bases match TRBD1. This CDR3 region has 14 residues. Germline CDR1 is GTSNPN and CDR2 is SVGIG (reference sequence). V trimming: 3 bases; J trimming: 2 bases; junction bases outside the gene matches: 5. The CDR3 nucleotides are TGTGCCTGGAGCGCGACAGGGAACACAGATACGCAGTATTTT. Amino acids: CAWSATGNTDTQYF.

V gene TRBV4-3 combines with J gene TRBJ2-1; D is perhaps TRBD2 (6 bases). This CDR3 has 16 amino acids. CDR1 LGHNA and CDR2 YSLEER come from the germline V gene. Trimming took off 0 bases at V and 7 bases at J, with 16 bases between the two ends. CDR3 coding DNA: TGCGCCAGCAGCCAAGATCTAGCAGGGAGGAAGAATGAGCAGTTCTTC. Translated, it gives CASSQDLAGRKNEQFF.

There are many counts of this clonotype. The chain has TRBV6-5 and TRBJ2-3; no clear D. V was clipped by 0 bases and J by 2 bases, with 9 bases between them. This CDR3 contains 15 residues. Germline CDR1 MNHEY, CDR2 SVGAGI. CDR3 in DNA: TGTGCCAGCAGTTACTCCTGGGCTACCACAGATACGCAGTATTTT. Translation gives CASSYSWATTDTQYF.

The gene calls are TRBV3-1 and TRBJ1-1; no clear D. The ends were cut back, 1 base at V and 4 bases at J, with 10 bases in the middle. The germline V gene encodes CDR1 LGHDT and CDR2 YNNKEL (reference sequence). The CDR3 contains 14 residues. CDR3 DNA: TGTGCCAGCAGCCAAGGAGGACCTGGCACTGAAGCTTTCTTT. Amino acid sequence: CASSQGGPGTEAFF. The full variable domain, rest sourced from reference TRBV3-1 and TRBJ1-1, is DTAVSQTPKYLVTQMGNDKSIKCEQNLGHDTMYWYKQDSKKFLKIMFSYNNKELIINETVPNRFSPKSPDKAHLNLHINSLELGDSAVYFCASSQGGPGTEAFFGQGTRLTVV.

The rearrangement links TRBV20-1 to TRBJ2-7, with TRBD2 matching 7 bases. V lost 8 bases to trimming and J lost 3 bases; unmatched junction nucleotides: 10. Germline V gene data show CDR1 as DFQATT and CDR2 as SNEGSKA (reference sequence). The CDR3 has 13 amino acids. CDR3 sequence: CSTKPAGSYEQYF. The CDR3 nucleotides read TGCAGTACTAAGCCAGCGGGAAGCTACGAGCAGTACTTC.

This clonotype was observed once. Lacking the conserved final phenylalanine or tryptophan, this CDR3 likely reflects a read error. The chain is built from TRBV20-1 and TRBJ1-1; perhaps TRBD1 as D (5 bases). Between the trimmed V and J ends, which lost 5 bases and 0 bases, there was a span of 10 bases. The CDR3 runs 13 residues. Germline CDR1 DFQATT, CDR2 SNEGSKA (reference sequence). CDR3 bases: TGCAGTGCTGAAGACAGTATGAACACTGAAGCTTTCATT. Amino acid sequence: CSAEDSMNTEAFI.

As concerns this clonotype: A much larger clone lies a single base off, so this may be a read error. This sequence joins TRBV7-6 and TRBJ1-4; D call uncertain. The germline V gene encodes CDR1 SGHVS and CDR2 FNYEAQ. This CDR3 comprises 15 residues. CDR3 DNA sequence: TGTGCCAGCACCCTCACTAGCCGATATAATGAAAACCTGTTTTTT. Encoded protein: CASTLTSRYNENLFF.

The CDR3 nucleotides are TGTGCCAGCAGCTGGCTCAGCCGTCCCACAGATACGCAGTATTTT. Its translation is CASSWLSRPTDTQYF. The V gene is TRBV7-9, the J gene TRBJ2-3; no definite D call. Trimming left V 4 bases short and J 2 bases short, with 13 bases between. The germline CDR1 and CDR2 sequences are SEHNR and FQNEAQ (reference sequence). The CDR3 has 15 residues. Filled out from reference TRBV7-9 and TRBJ2-3, the complete variable domain reads DTGVSQNPRHKITKRGQNVTFRCDPISEHNRLYWYRQTLGQGPEFLTYFQNEAQLEKSRLLSDRFSAERPKGSFSTLEIQRTEQGDSAMYLCASSWLSRPTDTQYFGPGTRLTVL.

This clonotype was observed a few times. The CDR3 spells CASSPRIADNYEQYF. The CDR3 DNA follows: TGTGCCAGCAGTCCCCGGATAGCGGACAACTACGAGCAGTACTTC. The genes are TRBV6-5 and TRBJ2-7; the D gene is possibly TRBD2 (6 bases). Germline V gives CDR1 MNHEY, CDR2 SVGAGI. This CDR3 comprises 15 residues. Trimming took 5 bases from V and 3 from J, leaving 17 bases between them.